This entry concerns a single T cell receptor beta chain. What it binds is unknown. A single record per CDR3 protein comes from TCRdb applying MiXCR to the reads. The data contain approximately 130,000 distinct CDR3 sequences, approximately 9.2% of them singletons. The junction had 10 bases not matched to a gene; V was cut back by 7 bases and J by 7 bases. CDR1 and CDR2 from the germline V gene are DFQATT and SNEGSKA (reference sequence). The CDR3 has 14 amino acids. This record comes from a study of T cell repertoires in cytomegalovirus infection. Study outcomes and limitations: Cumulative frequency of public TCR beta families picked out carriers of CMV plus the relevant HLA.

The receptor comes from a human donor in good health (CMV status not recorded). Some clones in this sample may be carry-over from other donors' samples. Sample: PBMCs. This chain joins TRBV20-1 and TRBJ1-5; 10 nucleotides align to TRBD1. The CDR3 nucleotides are TGCAGTGTTCCCGGGACAGGGGAAGTGCAGCCCCAGCATTTT. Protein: CSVPGTGEVQPQHF.